The present entry profiles one TCR beta chain with its context. The data are from a study of blood T cells in healthy people across ages. Primers used in a second PCR of roughly 6 to 11 cycles were a sample-barcoded 5' primer and a J-beta primer mix. Through a template-switch adaptor with 12 random nucleotides, each cDNA molecule received a tag. Per-sample output comprised a minimum of 3 million paired-end reads containing CDR3. TCRdb re-analysed the 5' RACE reads in MiXCR, keeping a single row per CDR3 protein. The sample lists hundreds of thousands of distinct CDR3 sequences, roughly 50% seen once, with around an eighth in the top ten. The CDR3 runs to 13 residues. Per the germline V gene, CDR1 is MGHRA and CDR2 is YSYEKL. With 1 base removed from V and 3 bases from J, the gap between germline ends came to 7 bases.

This clonotype was obtained from a man aged 25 to 45 in good health. This chain uses TRBV4-1 with TRBJ2-7; D ambiguous. Specimen: blood. CDR3 sequence reads: CASSQAVDYEQYF. The CDR3 nucleotides read TGCGCCAGCAGCCAAGCAGTAGACTACGAGCAGTACTTC.